This TCR beta chain stems from a study of blood T cell repertoires in COVID-19. About the study: Either two negative PCRs, clearance, or symptom resolution qualified Cohort 3 donors as recovered. Material from acute and convalescent COVID-19 was sourced from the United States, Italy and Spain.

Participants' reported clinical history set cohort assignment. In the authors' workflow: Amplified reference gene primers provided the basis for estimating nucleated cell counts. Clones were read by immunoSEQ multiplex PCR, and TCRdb kept only the in-frame ones, dropping some. That table gives V, J and clone size, and the DNA gave D and trimming. Of 350,000 to 400,000 clones in the sample, over 75% were seen once. The CDR3 runs 14 residues. The V gene's germline CDR1 is SEHNR and CDR2 FQNEAQ (reference sequence). The V and J ends lost 1 base and 7 bases, in that order; junction bases with no gene match: 3.

The clonotype originates from a middle-aged man in a cohort exposed to, infected with or recovered from COVID-19 (not recorded which). The sequenced sample consisted of PBMCs or T cells enriched from blood (not recorded which). The chain is built from TRBV7-9 and TRBJ2-2; 7 nucleotides match TRBD1. In DNA form, the CDR3 reads TGTGCCAGCAGCTTAGGACAGGGTCTCGGGGAGCTGTTTTTT. Translated, it gives CASSLGQGLGELFF.